These 5 T cell receptor beta chains originate from one sample sequenced in a study of T cell changes during pregnancy in multiple sclerosis (dated by TCRdb to 2018 to 2020). Library method: the immunoSEQ multiplex PCR assay. TCRdb's version of the immuneACCESS table is confined to in-frame rearrangements and falls short of the full clone set. An unresolved V gene accounts for under half of the shortfall where checked; the remainder is of unknown origin. In this sample the table shows some 60,000 clones, just under 90% of which occur a single time. The top ten clones comprise 5.3% of the sample. The source material was peripheral blood from another person, used as feeder cells. The receptor set was obtained from a human donor whose cells served as feeder cells for cultures in a pregnancy study.

As to this clone: This same CDR3 is encoded by further DNA sequences in the sample. The genes are TRBV7-8 and TRBJ1-3; no definite D call. The V end lost 7 bases, the J end lost 0 bases, and 10 bases lay between the germline ends. The CDR3 sequence is 14 residues long. The germline CDR1 and CDR2 sequences are SGHVS and FQNEAQ. Here the CDR3 DNA reads TGTGCCAGCATCCCCGGGAGCTCTGGAAACACCATATATTTT. Translating gives CASIPGSSGNTIYF.

The genes are TRBV7-9 and TRBJ1-1; D is perhaps TRBD1 (5 bases). V was cut by 3 bases and J by 6 bases, with 14 bases left in between. The CDR3 loop spans 14 amino acids. Germline CDR1 and CDR2: SEHNR and FQNEAQ (reference sequence). CDR3 protein: CASSFRWGTSEAFF. The CDR3 DNA reads as TGTGCCAGCAGCTTTCGGTGGGGGACCTCTGAAGCTTTCTTT.

The gene calls are TRBV6-4 and TRBJ1-2; D is uncertain. This CDR3 contains 15 residues. CDR1 is MRHNA and CDR2 is SNTAGT in the germline V gene. Trimming stripped 5 bases from V and 4 bases from J, with 17 bases between. CDR3 DNA: TGTGCCAGCAGTCCATCGTTCCCTTCGTTCTATGGCTACACCTTC. It is translated as CASSPSFPSFYGYTF.

CDR3 protein: CASGVGSYNSPLHF. The CDR3 nucleotides are TGTGCCTCAGGGGTTGGATCCTATAATTCACCCCTCCACTTT. V gene TRBV11-2 combines with J gene TRBJ1-6, with D perhaps matching TRBD1 (6 bases). The germline V gene encodes CDR1 SGHAT and CDR2 FQNNGV. V gave up 11 bases and J gave up 1 base, with 12 bases separating them. The CDR3 has 14 residues. The full variable domain, in which reference TRBV11-2 and TRBJ1-6 provide the parts outside the CDR3, is EAGVAQSPRYKIIEKRQSVAFWCNPISGHATLYWYQQILGQGPKLLIQFQNNGVVDDSQLPKDRFSAERLKGVDSTLKIQPAKLEDSAVYLCASGVGSYNSPLHFGNGTRLTVT.

This clone was counted a single time. The chain joins TRBV5-1 to TRBJ1-2; D is unclear. The V gene lost 0 bases and the J gene lost 0 bases, with 3 bases spanning the gap. This CDR3 contains 13 residues. CDR1 SGHRS and CDR2 YFSETQ come from the germline V gene. The CDR3 spells CASSLAANYGYTF. In DNA, the CDR3 is TGCGCCAGCAGCTTGGCAGCTAACTATGGCTACACCTTC.